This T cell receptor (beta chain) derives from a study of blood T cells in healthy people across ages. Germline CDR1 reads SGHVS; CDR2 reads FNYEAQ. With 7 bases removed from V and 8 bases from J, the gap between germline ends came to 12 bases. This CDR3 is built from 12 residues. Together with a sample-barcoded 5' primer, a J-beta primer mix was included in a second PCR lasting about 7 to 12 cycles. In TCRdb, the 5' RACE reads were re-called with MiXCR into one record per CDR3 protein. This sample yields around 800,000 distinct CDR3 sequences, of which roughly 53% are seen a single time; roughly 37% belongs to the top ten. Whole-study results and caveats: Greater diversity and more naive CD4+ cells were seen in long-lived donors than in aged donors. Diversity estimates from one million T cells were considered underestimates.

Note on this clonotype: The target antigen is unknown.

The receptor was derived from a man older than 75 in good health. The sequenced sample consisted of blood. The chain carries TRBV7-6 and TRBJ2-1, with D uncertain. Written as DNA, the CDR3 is TGTGCCAGCAACTTGTTTGGCGATGAGCAGTTCTTC. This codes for CASNLFGDEQFF.